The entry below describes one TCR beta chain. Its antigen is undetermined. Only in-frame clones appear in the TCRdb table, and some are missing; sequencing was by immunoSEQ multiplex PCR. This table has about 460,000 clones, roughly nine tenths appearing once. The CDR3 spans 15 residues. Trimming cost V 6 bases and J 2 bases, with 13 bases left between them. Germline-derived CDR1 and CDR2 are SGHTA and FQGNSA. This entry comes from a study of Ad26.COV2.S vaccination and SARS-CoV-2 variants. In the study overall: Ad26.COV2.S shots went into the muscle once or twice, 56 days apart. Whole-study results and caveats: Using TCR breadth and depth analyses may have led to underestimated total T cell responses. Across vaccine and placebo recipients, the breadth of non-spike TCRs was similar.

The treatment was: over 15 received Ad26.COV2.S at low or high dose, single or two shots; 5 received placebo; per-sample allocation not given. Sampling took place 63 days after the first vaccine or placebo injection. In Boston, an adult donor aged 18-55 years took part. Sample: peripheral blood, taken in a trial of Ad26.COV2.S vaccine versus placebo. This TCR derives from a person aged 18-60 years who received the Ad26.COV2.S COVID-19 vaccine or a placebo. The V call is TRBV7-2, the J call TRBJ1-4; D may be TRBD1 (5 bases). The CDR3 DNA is TGTGCCAGCAGGCGAGACAGATCCACTAATGAAAAACTGTTTTTT. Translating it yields CASRRDRSTNEKLFF. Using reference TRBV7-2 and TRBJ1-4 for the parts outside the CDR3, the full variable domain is GAGVSQSPSNKVTEKGKDVELRCDPISGHTALYWYRQSLGQGLEFLIYFQGNSAPDKSGLPSDRFSAERTGGSVSTLTIQRTQQEDSAVYLCASRRDRSTNEKLFFGSGTQLSVL.